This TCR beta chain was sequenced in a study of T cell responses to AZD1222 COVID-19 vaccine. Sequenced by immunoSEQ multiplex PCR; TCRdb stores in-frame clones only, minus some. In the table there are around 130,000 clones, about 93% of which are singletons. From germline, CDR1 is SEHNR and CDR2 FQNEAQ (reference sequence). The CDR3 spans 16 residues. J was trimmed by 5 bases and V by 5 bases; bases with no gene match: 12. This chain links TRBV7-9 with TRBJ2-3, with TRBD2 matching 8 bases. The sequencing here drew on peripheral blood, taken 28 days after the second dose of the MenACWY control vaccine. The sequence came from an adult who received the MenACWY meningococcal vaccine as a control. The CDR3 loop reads CASSQRLAGTRDTQYF. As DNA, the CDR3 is TGTGCCAGCAGCCAACGGTTAGCGGGGACTAGAGATACGCAGTATTTT.